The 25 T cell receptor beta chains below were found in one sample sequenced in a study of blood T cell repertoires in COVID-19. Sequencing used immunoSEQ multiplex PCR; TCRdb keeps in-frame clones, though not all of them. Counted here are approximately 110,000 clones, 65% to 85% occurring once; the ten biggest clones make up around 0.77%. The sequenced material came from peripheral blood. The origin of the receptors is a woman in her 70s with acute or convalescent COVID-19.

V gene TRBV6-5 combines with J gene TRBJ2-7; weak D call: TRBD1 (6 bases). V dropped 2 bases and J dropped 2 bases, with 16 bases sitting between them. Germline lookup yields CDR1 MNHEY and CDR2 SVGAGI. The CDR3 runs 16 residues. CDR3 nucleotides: TGTGCCAGCAGTTACACCAGATCGACAGGTCCCTACGAGCAGTACTTC. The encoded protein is CASSYTRSTGPYEQYF.

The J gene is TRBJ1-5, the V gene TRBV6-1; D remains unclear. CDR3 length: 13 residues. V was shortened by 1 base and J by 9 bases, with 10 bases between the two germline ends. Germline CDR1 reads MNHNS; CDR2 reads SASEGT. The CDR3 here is CASSEGAGRPQHF. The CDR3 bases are TGTGCCAGCAGTGAAGGAGCGGGTCGGCCCCAGCATTTT.

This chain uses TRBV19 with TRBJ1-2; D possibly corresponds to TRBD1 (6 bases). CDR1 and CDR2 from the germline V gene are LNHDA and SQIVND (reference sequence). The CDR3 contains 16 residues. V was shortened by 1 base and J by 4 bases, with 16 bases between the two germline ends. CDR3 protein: CASSIALTGSSYGYTF. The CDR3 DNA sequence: TGTGCCAGTAGTATAGCTCTAACAGGGTCGTCCTATGGCTACACCTTC.

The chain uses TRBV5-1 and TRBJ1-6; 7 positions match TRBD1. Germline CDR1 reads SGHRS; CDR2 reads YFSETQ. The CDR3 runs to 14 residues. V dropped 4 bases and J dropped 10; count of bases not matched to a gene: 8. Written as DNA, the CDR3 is TGCGCCAGCAGCCCCGGGACAGATCGATCACCCCTCCACTTT. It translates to CASSPGTDRSPLHF.

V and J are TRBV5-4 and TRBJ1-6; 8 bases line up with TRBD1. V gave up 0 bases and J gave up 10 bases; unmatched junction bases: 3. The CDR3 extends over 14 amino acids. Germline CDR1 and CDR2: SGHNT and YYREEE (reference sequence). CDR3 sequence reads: CASSLVTGESPLHF. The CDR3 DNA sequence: TGTGCCAGCAGCTTGGTGACAGGGGAGTCACCCCTCCACTTT. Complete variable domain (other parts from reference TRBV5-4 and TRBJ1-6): ETGVTQSPTHLIKTRGQQVTLRCSSQSGHNTVSWYQQALGQGPQFIFQYYREEENGRGNFPPRFSGLQFPNYSSELNVNALELDDSALYLCASSLVTGESPLHFGNGTRLTVT.

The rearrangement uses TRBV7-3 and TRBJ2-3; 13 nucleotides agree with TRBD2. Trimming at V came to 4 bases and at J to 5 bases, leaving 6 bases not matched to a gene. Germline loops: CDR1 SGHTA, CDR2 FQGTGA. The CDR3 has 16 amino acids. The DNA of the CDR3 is TGTGCCAGCAGCTACCGGACTAGCGGGAGCGGAGATACGCAGTATTTT. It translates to CASSYRTSGSGDTQYF.

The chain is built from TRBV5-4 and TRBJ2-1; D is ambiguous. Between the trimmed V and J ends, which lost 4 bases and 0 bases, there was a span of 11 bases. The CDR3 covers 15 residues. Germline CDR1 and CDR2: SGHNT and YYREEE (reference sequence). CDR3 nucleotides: TGTGCCAGCAGCCTAGACGCTAGCTCCTACAATGAGCAGTTCTTC. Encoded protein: CASSLDASSYNEQFF.

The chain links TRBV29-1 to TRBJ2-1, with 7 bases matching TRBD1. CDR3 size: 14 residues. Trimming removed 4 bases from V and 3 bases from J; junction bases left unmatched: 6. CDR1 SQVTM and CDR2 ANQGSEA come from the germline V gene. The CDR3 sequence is CSVGKGAGYNEQFF. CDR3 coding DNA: TGCAGCGTTGGAAAGGGGGCCGGCTACAATGAGCAGTTCTTC.

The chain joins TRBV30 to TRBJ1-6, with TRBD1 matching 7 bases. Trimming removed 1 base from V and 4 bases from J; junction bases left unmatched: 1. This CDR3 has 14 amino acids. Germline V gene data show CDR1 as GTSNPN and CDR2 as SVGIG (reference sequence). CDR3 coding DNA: TGTGCCTGGAGTGCAGGGGGGTATAATTCACCCCTCCACTTT. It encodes CAWSAGGYNSPLHF.

The CDR3 here is CASSSTAYTEAFF. DNA for the CDR3: TGTGCCAGCAGCTCGACAGCTTACACTGAAGCTTTCTTT. V and J are TRBV7-3 and TRBJ1-1, with D perhaps matching TRBD1 (5 bases). Deletions cut 4 bases from V and 3 bases from J, with 9 bases between. The germline V gene encodes CDR1 SGHTA and CDR2 FQGTGA. This CDR3 comprises 13 residues.

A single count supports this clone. This CDR3 reads CAWSVLRGGVDTQYF. The CDR3 bases are TGTGCCTGGAGTGTACTAAGGGGCGGGGTAGATACGCAGTATTTT. The chain employs TRBV30 and TRBJ2-3; possible D gene TRBD2, 6 bases. Per the germline V gene, CDR1 is GTSNPN and CDR2 is SVGIG (reference sequence). The CDR3 extends over 15 amino acids. Trimming took off 0 bases at V and 5 bases at J, with 15 bases between the two ends.

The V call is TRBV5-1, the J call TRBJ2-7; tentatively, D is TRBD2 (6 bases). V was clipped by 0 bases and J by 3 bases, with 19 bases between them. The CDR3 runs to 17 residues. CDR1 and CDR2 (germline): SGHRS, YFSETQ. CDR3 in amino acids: CASSLEGQGGLYYEQYF. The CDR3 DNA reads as TGCGCCAGCAGCTTGGAGGGTCAGGGAGGTCTCTACTACGAGCAGTACTTC.

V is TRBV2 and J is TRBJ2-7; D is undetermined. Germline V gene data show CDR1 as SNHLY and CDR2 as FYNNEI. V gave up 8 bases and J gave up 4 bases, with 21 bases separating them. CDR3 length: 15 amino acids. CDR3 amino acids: CASGKAALELYEQYF. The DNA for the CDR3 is TGTGCCAGCGGAAAGGCGGCCCTGGAACTTTACGAGCAGTACTTC.

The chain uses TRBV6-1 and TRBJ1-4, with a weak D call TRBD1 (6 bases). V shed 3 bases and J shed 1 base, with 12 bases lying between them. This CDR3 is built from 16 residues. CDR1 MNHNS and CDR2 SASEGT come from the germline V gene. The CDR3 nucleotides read TGTGCCAGCAGTGACCAGGGGACACAAACTAATGAAAAACTGTTTTTT. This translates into CASSDQGTQTNEKLFF.

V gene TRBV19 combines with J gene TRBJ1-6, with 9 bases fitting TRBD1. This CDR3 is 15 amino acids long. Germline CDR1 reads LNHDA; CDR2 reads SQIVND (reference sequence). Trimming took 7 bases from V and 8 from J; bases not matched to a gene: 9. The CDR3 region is CASTQGALGDSPLHF. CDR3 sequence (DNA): TGTGCCAGTACACAGGGGGCGCTTGGCGATTCACCCCTCCACTTT.

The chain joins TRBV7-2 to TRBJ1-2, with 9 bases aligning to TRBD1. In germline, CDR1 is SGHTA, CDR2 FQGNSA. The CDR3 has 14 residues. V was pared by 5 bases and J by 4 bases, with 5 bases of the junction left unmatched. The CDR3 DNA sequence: TGTGCCAGCAGCAATACAGGGGGCCGCTATGGCTACACCTTC. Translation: CASSNTGGRYGYTF.

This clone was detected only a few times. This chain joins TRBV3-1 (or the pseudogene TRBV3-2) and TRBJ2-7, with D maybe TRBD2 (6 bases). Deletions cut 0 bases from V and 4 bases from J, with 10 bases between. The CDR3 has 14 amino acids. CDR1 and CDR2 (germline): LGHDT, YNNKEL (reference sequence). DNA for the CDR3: TGTGCCAGCAGCCAAGATCTAGCGCAGTACGAGCAGTACTTC. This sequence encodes CASSQDLAQYEQYF.

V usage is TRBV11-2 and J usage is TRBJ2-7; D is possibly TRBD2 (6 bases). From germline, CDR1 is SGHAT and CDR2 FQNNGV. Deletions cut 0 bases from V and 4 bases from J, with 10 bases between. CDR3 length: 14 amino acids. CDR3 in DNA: TGTGCCAGCAGCTTAGAAGGGACTCTATACGAGCAGTACTTC. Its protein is CASSLEGTLYEQYF.

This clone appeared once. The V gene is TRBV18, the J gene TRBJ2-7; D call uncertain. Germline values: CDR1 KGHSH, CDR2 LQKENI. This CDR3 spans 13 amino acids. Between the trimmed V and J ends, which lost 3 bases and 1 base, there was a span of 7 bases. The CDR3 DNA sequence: TGTGCCAGCTCACCGGTCGGTTCCTACGAGCAGTACTTC. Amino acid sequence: CASSPVGSYEQYF.

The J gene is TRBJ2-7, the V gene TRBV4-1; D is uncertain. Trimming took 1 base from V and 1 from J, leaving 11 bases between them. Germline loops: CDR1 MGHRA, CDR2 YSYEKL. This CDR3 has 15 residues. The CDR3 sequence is CASSQGSYESYEQYF. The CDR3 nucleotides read TGCGCCAGCAGCCAAGGGTCCTACGAGTCCTACGAGCAGTACTTC.

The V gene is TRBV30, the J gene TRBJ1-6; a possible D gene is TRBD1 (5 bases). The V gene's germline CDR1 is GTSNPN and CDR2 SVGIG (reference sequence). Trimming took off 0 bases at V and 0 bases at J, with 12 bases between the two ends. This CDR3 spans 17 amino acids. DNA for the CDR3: TGTGCCTGGAGTGTACCAGGGCCCAGCTCCTATAATTCACCCCTCCACTTT. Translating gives CAWSVPGPSSYNSPLHF.

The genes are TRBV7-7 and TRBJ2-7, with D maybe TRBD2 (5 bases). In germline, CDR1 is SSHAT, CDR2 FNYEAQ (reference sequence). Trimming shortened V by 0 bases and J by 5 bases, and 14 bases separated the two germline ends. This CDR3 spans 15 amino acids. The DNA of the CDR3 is TGTGCCAGCAGCTTAGCACCTGAGGGTGTCCACGAGCAGTACTTC. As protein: CASSLAPEGVHEQYF.

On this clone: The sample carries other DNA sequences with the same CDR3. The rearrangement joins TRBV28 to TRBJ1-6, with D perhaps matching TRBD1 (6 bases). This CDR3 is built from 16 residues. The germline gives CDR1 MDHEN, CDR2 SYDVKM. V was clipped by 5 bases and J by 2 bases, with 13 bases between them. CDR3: CASSRGGGTYNSPLHF. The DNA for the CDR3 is TGTGCCAGCAGTCGGGGGGGCGGTACCTATAATTCACCCCTCCACTTT.

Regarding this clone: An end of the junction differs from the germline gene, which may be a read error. CDR3 bases: TGCAGCGTTGAGGACAGGTCTTGGGTTTTTTTT. Its translation is CSVEDRSWVFF. This chain uses TRBV29-1 with TRBJ1-1, with TRBD1 matching 7 bases. Germline-derived CDR1 and CDR2 are SQVTM and ANQGSEA. This CDR3 comprises 11 residues. The whole variable domain, filled in from reference TRBV29-1 and TRBJ1-1, reads SAVISQKPSRDICQRGTSLTIQCQVDSQVTMMFWYRQQPGQSLTLIATANQGSEATYESGFVIDKFPISRPNLTFSTLTVSNMSPEDSSIYLCSVEDRSWVFFGQGTRLTVV.

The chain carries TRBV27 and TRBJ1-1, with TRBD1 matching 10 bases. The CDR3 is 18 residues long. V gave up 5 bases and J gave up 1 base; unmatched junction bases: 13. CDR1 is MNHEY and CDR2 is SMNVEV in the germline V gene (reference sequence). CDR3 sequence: CASSRRGGQGLSNTEAFF. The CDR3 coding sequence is TGTGCCAGCAGTCGGCGCGGGGGACAGGGGTTATCGAACACTGAAGCTTTCTTT.